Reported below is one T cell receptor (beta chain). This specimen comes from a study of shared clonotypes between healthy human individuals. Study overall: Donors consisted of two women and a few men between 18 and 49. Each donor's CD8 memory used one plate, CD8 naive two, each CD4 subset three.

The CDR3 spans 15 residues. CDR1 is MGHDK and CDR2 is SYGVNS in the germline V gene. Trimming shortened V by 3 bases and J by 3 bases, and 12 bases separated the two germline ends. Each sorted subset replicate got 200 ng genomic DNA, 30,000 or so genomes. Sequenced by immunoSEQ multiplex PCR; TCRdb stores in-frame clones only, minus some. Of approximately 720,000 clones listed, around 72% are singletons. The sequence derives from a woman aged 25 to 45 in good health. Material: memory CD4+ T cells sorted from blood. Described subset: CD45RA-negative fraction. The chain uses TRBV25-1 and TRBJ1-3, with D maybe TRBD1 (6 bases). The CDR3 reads CASSDRGLDGNTIYF. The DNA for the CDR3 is TGTGCCAGCAGTGACCGGGGGCTTGATGGAAACACCATATATTTT.